The present entry profiles one T cell receptor beta chain with its context. Its target is unknown. This record belongs to a study of a mutant IDH1 vaccine in newly diagnosed glioma. Background on the study: The first vaccination came 4-6 weeks after radiotherapy alone, or with temozolomide cycles. Previous treatment comprised radiotherapy, temozolomide, or both, mostly both.

Specified time point: week 5, during vaccination. Vaccination comprised doses that each held 300 ug of mutant IDH1 20-mer peptide, plus topical imiquimod. Repertoires were generated with immunoSEQ multiplex PCR, while TCRdb's copy carries only in-frame clones and drops some. In the table there are about 40,000 clones, about 89% of which are singletons. The source was PBMCs, collected from a glioma patient whose treatment included an IDH1 peptide vaccine. The source of this sequence is a man aged 50 to 59 with glioma.

The CDR3 region is CSVEGVSGTYTQYF. The CDR3 nucleotides read TGCAGCGTTGAAGGAGTATCGGGAACGTATACGCAGTATTTT. The chain employs TRBV29-1 and TRBJ2-3; D might be TRBD2 (5 bases). Trimming stripped 1 base from V and 7 bases from J, with 15 bases between. The CDR3 extends over 14 amino acids. CDR1 is SQVTM and CDR2 is ANQGSEA in the germline V gene.